These T cell receptor beta chains were read from a single sample in a study of cytomegalovirus exposure and HLA in healthy donors. TCRdb keeps only in-frame clones here, not all; method: immunoSEQ multiplex PCR. The sample has fewer than 150,000 clones; around 77% are singletons. The source material was PBMCs. Source of these receptors: a man aged 25 to 45 in good health and CMV-seronegative. Both conserved end residues are part of each CDR3. The D gene is left open where the match is weak. Clone size is shown for a subset of rows, as once, few, many or a class of expanded clone.

d_call,clone_size,j_call,v_call,cdr3_nt,cdr3_aa
TRBD1,few,TRBJ1-1,TRBV7-8,TGTGCCAGCAGCTTAGTGTCTGGAGCAGGGGGCACTGAAGCTTTCTTT,CASSLVSGAGGTEAFF
NA,NA,TRBJ2-5,TRBV27,TGTGCCAGCAGTTTGGGCAGGTGGTCCCAAGAGACCCAGTACTTC,CASSLGRWSQETQYF
NA,NA,TRBJ2-1,TRBV7-8,TGTGCCAGCAGCTTGCTAGTCTCTTCTAATTCGAAGCAGTTCTTC,CASSLLVSSNSKQFF
TRBD2,NA,TRBJ2-5,TRBV10-1,TGCGCCAGCAGGGCGGGGGGACAAGAGACCCAGTACTTC,CASRAGGQETQYF
NA,NA,TRBJ1-4,TRBV5-4,TGTGCCAGCAGCTCGGGGGGCGCGACTAATGAAAAACTGTTTTTT,CASSSGGATNEKLFF
NA,once,TRBJ1-5,TRBV19,TGTGCCAGTAGTATGAGTTCGGGGGGGTTTGGGCAGCCCCAGCATTTT,CASSMSSGGFGQPQHF
NA,NA,TRBJ1-6,TRBV30,TGTGCCTGGAGTGCCTCTATGGGGGCTGGTAGTTCACCCCTCCACTTT,CAWSASMGAGSSPLHF
TRBD1,NA,TRBJ1-4,TRBV6-1,TGTGCCAGCAAGAAGGACAGGGTCAATGAAAAACTGTTTTTT,CASKKDRVNEKLFF
TRBD1,NA,TRBJ1-3,TRBV15,TGTGCCACCAGCAGAGAGGACAGGGGTCTTTCTGGAAACACCATATATTTT,CATSREDRGLSGNTIYF
TRBD1,NA,TRBJ1-5,TRBV7-9,TGTGCCAGCAGATCGACAGGGGATAGCAATCAGCCCCAGCATTTT,CASRSTGDSNQPQHF
NA,NA,TRBJ2-2,TRBV5-6,TGTGCCAGCAGCTTCAGCGGACCGACCGGGGAGCTGTTTTTT,CASSFSGPTGELFF
NA,few,TRBJ1-2,TRBV6-5,TGTGCCAGCAGTTACTTATCCCGTAACTATGGCTACACCTTC,CASSYLSRNYGYTF
TRBD2,NA,TRBJ2-1,TRBV5-1,TGCGCCAGCAGAGTAGGACTAGCGGGAGCTAATGAGCAGTTCTTC,CASRVGLAGANEQFF
NA,NA,TRBJ1-3,TRBV30,TGTGCCTGGAGTGTACGGGATAGATACAGACCAAGCTCTGGAAACACCATATATTTT,CAWSVRDRYRPSSGNTIYF
TRBD1,NA,TRBJ1-1,TRBV27,TGTGCCAGCAGCCCAATCACAGGGGGCACTGAAGCTTTCTTT,CASSPITGGTEAFF
NA,NA,TRBJ2-7,TRBV19,TGTGCCAGTAGTATGTCTCTTATGTTATACGAGCAGTACTTC,CASSMSLMLYEQYF
TRBD2,NA,TRBJ2-3,TRBV7-9,TGTGCCAGCAGCTTATTAGGGCTAGCGGGAGAATTTAGCACAGATACGCAGTATTTT,CASSLLGLAGEFSTDTQYF
TRBD2,once,TRBJ2-7,TRBV7-2,TGTGCCAGCAGCGGAGGAATGGCGGGAGGGCCTTACGAGCAGTACTTC,CASSGGMAGGPYEQYF
TRBD2,once,TRBJ2-5,TRBV11-2,TGTGCCAGCAGCTTAGGAGCGGGAGGGAGGGAGACCCAGTACTTC,CASSLGAGGRETQYF
NA,NA,TRBJ2-1,TRBV5-1,TGCGCCAGCAGCCCGACTGGCCATGAGCAGTTCTTC,CASSPTGHEQFF
NA,NA,TRBJ2-7,TRBV30,TGTGCCTGGGTTAAAAGAGGCCCCGGTGGGGAGCAGTACTTC,CAWVKRGPGGEQYF
TRBD2,NA,TRBJ2-7,TRBV6-6,TGTGCCAGCAGCTCGGGACTAGCGGGAATCTACGAGCAGTACTTC,CASSSGLAGIYEQYF
TRBD2,NA,TRBJ2-1,TRBV7-9,TGTGCCAGCAGCTTAGCCCTAGCGGGAGTCGGGTACAATGAGCAGTTCTTC,CASSLALAGVGYNEQFF
NA,once,TRBJ2-5,TRBV7-3,TGTGCCAGCAGCCCAGGGAACCAAGAGACCCAGTACTTC,CASSPGNQETQYF
NA,once,TRBJ1-3,TRBV5-6,TGTGCCAGCAGCGGGACCGGACAGCCGTTTTCTGGTGGAAACACCATATATTTT,CASSGTGQPFSGGNTIYF
NA,NA,TRBJ2-7,TRBV15,TGTGCCACCAGCCGAGGTGAGGGTTACGAGCAGTACTTC,CATSRGEGYEQYF
NA,NA,TRBJ2-3,TRBV13,TGTGCCAGCAGCTCGGACAACACAGATACGCAGTATTTT,CASSSDNTDTQYF
TRBD2,NA,TRBJ2-6,TRBV10-3,TGTGCCATCAGTATAGGGAGGGATCCTGGGGCCAACGTCCTGACTTTC,CAISIGRDPGANVLTF
TRBD1,NA,TRBJ2-3,TRBV4-1,TGCGCCAGCAGCCAAGATGGACGACAGGGGGGCACAGATACGCAGTATTTT,CASSQDGRQGGTDTQYF
NA,NA,TRBJ2-7,TRBV7-3,TGTGCCAGCAGCTTAACGGCGGGGAACTACGAGCAGTACTTC,CASSLTAGNYEQYF
NA,NA,TRBJ1-5,TRBV6-1,TGTGCCAGCAGTGCTTCCCGGGACACGATGAACAATCAGCCCCAGCATTTT,CASSASRDTMNNQPQHF
TRBD1,NA,TRBJ1-6,TRBV27,TGTGCCAGCAGTCCCGGGACAGCTAATTCACCCCTCCACTTT,CASSPGTANSPLHF
NA,NA,TRBJ2-5,TRBV19,TGTGCCAGTAGTAAAGGGGAAGAGACCCAGTACTTC,CASSKGEETQYF
NA,NA,TRBJ2-1,TRBV7-9,TGTGCCAGCAGCTTAGGGGTCGGGGGAAACAATGAGCAGTTCTTC,CASSLGVGGNNEQFF
TRBD2,NA,TRBJ2-7,TRBV6-1,TGTGCCAGCAGTGATAGAGCGGGAGGGCTATTAACGTACGAGCAGTACTTC,CASSDRAGGLLTYEQYF
NA,NA,TRBJ2-2,TRBV2,TGTGCCAGCGCTGCCGGGACTTCCACCGGGGAGCTGTTTTTT,CASAAGTSTGELFF
NA,NA,TRBJ1-4,TRBV9,TGTGCCAGCAGCGAAGGAAGCGCAACTAATGAAAAACTGTTTTTT,CASSEGSATNEKLFF
TRBD1,NA,TRBJ2-7,TRBV10-3,TGTGCCATAACGACAGGGGGCTACGAGCAGTACTTC,CAITTGGYEQYF
NA,NA,TRBJ2-7,TRBV27,TGTGCCAGCAGTTGGGGGGTCGGTCCCTACGAGCAGTACTTC,CASSWGVGPYEQYF
TRBD2,NA,TRBJ2-1,TRBV28,TGTGCCAGCATTAGGGGACTAGCGGTATACAATGAGCAGTTCTTC,CASIRGLAVYNEQFF
TRBD2,NA,TRBJ2-7,TRBV5-1,TGCGCCAGCAGCTTGGCCGGGACTAGCGGCTACGAGCAGTACTTC,CASSLAGTSGYEQYF
TRBD2,few,TRBJ2-7,TRBV5-1,TGCGCCAGCTCAGGACTAGCGGGAGTTTTAGACGAGCAGTACTTC,CASSGLAGVLDEQYF
NA,NA,TRBJ2-7,TRBV15,TGTGCCACCAGCAGAGGTCCGAGGGTCTACGAGCAGTACTTC,CATSRGPRVYEQYF
TRBD2,NA,TRBJ2-5,TRBV27,TGTGCCAGCAGCCCCGGGACAGGGCTCACTAGCGGGAGTAAGACCCAGTACTTC,CASSPGTGLTSGSKTQYF
NA,NA,TRBJ2-1,TRBV5-6,TGTGCCAGCAGCTGGTTTGTGGTGGGGGGTGAGGAGCAGTTCTTC,CASSWFVVGGEEQFF
TRBD1,NA,TRBJ2-7,TRBV5-1,TGCGCCAGCAGCTTGGCCGGGGGACAGGGAGATGTATGGTGGGAGCAGTACTTC,CASSLAGGQGDVWWEQYF
NA,NA,TRBJ2-3,TRBV27,TGTGCCAGCAGCCCCCCGTTGCGGGGCACAGATACGCAGTATTTT,CASSPPLRGTDTQYF
NA,NA,TRBJ2-7,TRBV6-5,TGTGCCAGCAGTTACTCGAGGGGGGGGGAGCAGTACTTC,CASSYSRGGEQYF
NA,few,TRBJ2-7,TRBV7-9,TGTGCCAGCAGCCTCCAGGGGGGACCCTACGAGCAGTACTTC,CASSLQGGPYEQYF
TRBD1,few,TRBJ1-5,TRBV19,TGTGCCAGTAATAGACAGGGCCCGTCTTTGCTGCCCCAGCATTTT,CASNRQGPSLLPQHF
TRBD1,NA,TRBJ1-5,TRBV27,TGTGCCAGCAGAGGGTGGTGGCAGGGGGATAGCCAGCCCCAGCATTTT,CASRGWWQGDSQPQHF
NA,once,TRBJ1-3,TRBV6-1,TGTGCCAGCGGACTCGAATCTGGAAACACCATATATTTT,CASGLESGNTIYF
NA,NA,TRBJ2-2,TRBV5-1,TGCGCCAGCAGACTCGTGGGAGGGAACACCGGGGAGCTGTTTTTT,CASRLVGGNTGELFF
NA,few,TRBJ2-7,TRBV7-9,TGTGCCAGCAGCTTTGGGGGGGGGCCCTCCTACGAGCAGTACTTC,CASSFGGGPSYEQYF
TRBD2,NA,TRBJ2-5,TRBV12-5,TGTGCTAGTGGCATACTTACTACCGGGACTAGTTGGGAGACCCAGTACTTC,CASGILTTGTSWETQYF
TRBD2,NA,TRBJ2-7,TRBV7-3,TGTGCCAGCAGCCTAGGACTAGCCGCAGCCGAGCAGTACTTC,CASSLGLAAAEQYF
TRBD1,NA,TRBJ1-2,TRBV11-1,TGTGCCAGCAGCTCAGATCCCGGGACAGTCTATGGCTACACCTTC,CASSSDPGTVYGYTF